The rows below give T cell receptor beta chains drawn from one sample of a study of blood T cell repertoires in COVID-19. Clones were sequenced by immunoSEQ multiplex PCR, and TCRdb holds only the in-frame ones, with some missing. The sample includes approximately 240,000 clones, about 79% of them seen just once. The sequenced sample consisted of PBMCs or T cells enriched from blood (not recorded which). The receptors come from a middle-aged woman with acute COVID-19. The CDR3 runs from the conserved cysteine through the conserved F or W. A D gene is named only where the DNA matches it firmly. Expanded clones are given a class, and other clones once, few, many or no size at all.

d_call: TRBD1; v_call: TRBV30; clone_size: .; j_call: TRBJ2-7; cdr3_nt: TGTGCCTGGAGTTACAGGGGATCCTACGAGCAGTACTTC; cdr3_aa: CAWSYRGSYEQYF
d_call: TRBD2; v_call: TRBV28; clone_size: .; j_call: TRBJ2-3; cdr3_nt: TGTGCCAGCAGTCCCAGCCGTCTAGCGGCAGATACGCAGTATTTT; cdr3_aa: CASSPSRLAADTQYF
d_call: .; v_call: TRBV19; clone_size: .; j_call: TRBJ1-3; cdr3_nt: TGTGCCAGTAGTATGGGAGGGGTCATCGGAAACACCATATATTTT; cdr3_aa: CASSMGGVIGNTIYF
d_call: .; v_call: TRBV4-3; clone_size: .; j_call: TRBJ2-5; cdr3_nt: TGCGCCAGCAGCCAACCACATCTGGAGGCAGGTCAAGAGACCCAGTACTTC; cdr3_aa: CASSQPHLEAGQETQYF
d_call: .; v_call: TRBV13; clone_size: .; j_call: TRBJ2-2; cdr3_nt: TGTGCCAGCAGCTTACGCCAAATGAGTACCGGGGAGCTGTTTTTT; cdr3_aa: CASSLRQMSTGELFF
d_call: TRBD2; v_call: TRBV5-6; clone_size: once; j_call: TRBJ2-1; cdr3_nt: TGTGCCAGCAGCTTGGTCGGGGGAGGGCCGGATGAGCAGTTCTTC; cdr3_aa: CASSLVGGGPDEQFF
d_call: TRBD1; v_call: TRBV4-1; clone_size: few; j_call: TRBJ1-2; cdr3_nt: TGCGCCAGCAGCCGGGACAGGGTATATGGCTACACCTTC; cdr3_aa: CASSRDRVYGYTF
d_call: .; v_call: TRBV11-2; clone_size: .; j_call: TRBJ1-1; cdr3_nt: TGTGCCAGCAGCCCACAATTGACGGGGAACACTGAAGCTTTCTTT; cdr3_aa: CASSPQLTGNTEAFF
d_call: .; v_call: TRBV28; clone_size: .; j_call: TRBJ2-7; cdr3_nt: TGTGCCAGCAGTTTACTCTACGAGCAGTACTTC; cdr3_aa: CASSLLYEQYF
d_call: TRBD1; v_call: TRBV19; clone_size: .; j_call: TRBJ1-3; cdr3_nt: TGTGCCAGTACGGATACAGGGGCGGCTGGAAACACCATATATTTT; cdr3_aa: CASTDTGAAGNTIYF
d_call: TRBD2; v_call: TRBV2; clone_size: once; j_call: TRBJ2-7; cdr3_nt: TGTGCCAGCCGGGAGGGAAACGAGCAGTACTTC; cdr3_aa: CASREGNEQYF
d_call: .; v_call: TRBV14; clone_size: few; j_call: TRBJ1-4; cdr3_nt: TGTGCCACCCGGGGAGGACCCAATGAAAAACTGTTTTTT; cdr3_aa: CATRGGPNEKLFF
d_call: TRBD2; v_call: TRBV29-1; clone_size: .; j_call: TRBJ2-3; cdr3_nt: TGCAGCGAGTCACTAGCGGGAGGGACAGATACGCAGTATTTT; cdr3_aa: CSESLAGGTDTQYF
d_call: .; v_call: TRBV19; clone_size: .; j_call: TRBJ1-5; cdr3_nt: TGTGCCAGTAGAGCTCGGGGGTGGGACAATCAGCCCCAGCATTTT; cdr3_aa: CASRARGWDNQPQHF
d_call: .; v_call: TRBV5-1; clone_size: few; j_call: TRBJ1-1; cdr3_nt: TGCGCCAGCAGCCCGGGACATCAGAACACTGAAGCTTTCTTT; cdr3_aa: CASSPGHQNTEAFF
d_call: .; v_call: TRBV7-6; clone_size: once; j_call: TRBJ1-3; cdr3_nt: TGTGCCAGCAGCTATGCCCCAGGGGCTGGAAACACCATATATTTT; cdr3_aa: CASSYAPGAGNTIYF
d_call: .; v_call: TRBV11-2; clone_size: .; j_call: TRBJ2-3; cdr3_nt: TGTGCCAGCAGCTTGTTGGGTACGAGGGCAGATACGCAGTATTTT; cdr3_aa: CASSLLGTRADTQYF
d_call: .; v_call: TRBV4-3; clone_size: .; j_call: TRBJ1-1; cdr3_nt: TGCGCCAGCAGTCCATACAGGGACATGAACACTGAAGCTTTCTTT; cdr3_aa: CASSPYRDMNTEAFF
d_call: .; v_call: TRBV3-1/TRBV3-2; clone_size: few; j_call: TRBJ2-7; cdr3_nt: TGTGCCAGCAGCCGACCCCTCAGTTCAGGGCCCAACGAGCAGTACTTC; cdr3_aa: CASSRPLSSGPNEQYF
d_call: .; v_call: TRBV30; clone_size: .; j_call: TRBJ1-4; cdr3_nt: TGTGCCTGGATGGGGCAGTGGGGGGAGAAACTGTTTTTT; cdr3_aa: CAWMGQWGEKLFF
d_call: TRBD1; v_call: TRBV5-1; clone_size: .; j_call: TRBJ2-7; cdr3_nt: TGCGCCAGCAATGCTGGGACAGGGGCGTACGAGCAGTACTTC; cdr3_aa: CASNAGTGAYEQYF
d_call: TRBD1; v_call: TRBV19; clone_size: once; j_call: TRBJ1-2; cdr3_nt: TGTGCCAGTAGTACCCCCGGGACAGGCGACTATGGCTACACCTTC; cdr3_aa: CASSTPGTGDYGYTF
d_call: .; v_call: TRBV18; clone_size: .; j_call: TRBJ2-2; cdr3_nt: TGTGCCAGCTCACTAGCTGACACCGGGGAGCTGTTTTTT; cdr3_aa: CASSLADTGELFF
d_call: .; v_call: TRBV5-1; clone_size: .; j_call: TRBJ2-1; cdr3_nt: TGCGCCAGCAGCGGAGAGCTCCCGGGGAGTGAGCAGTTCTTC; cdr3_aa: CASSGELPGSEQFF
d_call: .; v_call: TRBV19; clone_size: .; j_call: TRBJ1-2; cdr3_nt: TGTGCCAGTAGTATAATCGAGCCTAACTATGGCTACACCTTC; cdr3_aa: CASSIIEPNYGYTF
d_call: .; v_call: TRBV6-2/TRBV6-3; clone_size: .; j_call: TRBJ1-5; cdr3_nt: TGTGCCAGCAGCCGCTCAGGGGGCAATCAGCCCCAGCATTTT; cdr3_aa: CASSRSGGNQPQHF
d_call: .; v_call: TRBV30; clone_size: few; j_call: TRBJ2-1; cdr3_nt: TGTGCCTGGAGCCCTATCTACAATGAGCAGTTCTTC; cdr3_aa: CAWSPIYNEQFF
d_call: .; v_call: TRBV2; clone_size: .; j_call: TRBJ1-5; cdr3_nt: TGTGCCAGCAGTGAACAGGGTGATTCCAATCAGCCCCAGCATTTT; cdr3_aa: CASSEQGDSNQPQHF
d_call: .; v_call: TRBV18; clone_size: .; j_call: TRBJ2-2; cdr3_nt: TGTGCCAGCTCACCATACAGGGATGGGACCGGGGAGCTGTTTTTT; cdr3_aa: CASSPYRDGTGELFF
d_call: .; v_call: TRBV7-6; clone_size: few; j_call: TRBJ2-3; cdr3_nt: TGTGCCAGCAGCTTAGATTCTATTCGGGATACGCAGTATTTT; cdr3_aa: CASSLDSIRDTQYF
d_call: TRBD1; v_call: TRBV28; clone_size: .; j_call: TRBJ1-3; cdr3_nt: TGTGCCAGCAGTCCACCCGGACAGGGGAACTCTGGAAACACCATATATTTT; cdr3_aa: CASSPPGQGNSGNTIYF
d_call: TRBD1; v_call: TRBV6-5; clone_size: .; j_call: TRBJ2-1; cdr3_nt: TGTGCCAGCAGATTGGGACAGGTCTCCTACAATGAGCAGTTCTTC; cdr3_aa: CASRLGQVSYNEQFF
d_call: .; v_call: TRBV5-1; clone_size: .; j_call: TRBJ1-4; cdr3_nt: TGCGCCAGCAGCCCGGGGGGGACGGATGAAAAACTGTTTTTT; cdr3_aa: CASSPGGTDEKLFF
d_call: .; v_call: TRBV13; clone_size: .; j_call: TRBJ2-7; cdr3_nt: TGTGCCAGCAGCTTATACAGAGCCTACGAGCAGTACTTC; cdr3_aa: CASSLYRAYEQYF
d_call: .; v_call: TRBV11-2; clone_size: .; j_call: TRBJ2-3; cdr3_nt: TGTGCCAGCAGCACCTCAGCAGGTGGGACAGATACGCAGTATTTT; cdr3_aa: CASSTSAGGTDTQYF
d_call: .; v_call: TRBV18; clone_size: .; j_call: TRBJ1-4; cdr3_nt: TGTGCCAGCTCGCCCCCGGGTGACGAAAAACTGTTTTTT; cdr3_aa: CASSPPGDEKLFF
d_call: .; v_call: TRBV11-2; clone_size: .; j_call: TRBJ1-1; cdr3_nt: TGTGCCAGCAGCTTATCTCTCCTCGGCACTGAAGCTTTCTTT; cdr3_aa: CASSLSLLGTEAFF
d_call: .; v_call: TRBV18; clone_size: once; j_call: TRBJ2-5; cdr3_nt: TGTGCCAGCTCACCCGAAGAGACCCAGTACTTC; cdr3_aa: CASSPEETQYF
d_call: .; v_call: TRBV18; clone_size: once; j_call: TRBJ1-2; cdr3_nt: TGTGCCAGCTCACCGACAGTAACTAACTATGGCTACACCTTC; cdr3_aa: CASSPTVTNYGYTF
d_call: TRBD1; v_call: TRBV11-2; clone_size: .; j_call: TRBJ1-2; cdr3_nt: TGTGCCAGCAGCCCGGACAGGGGTGGTGGCTACACCTTC; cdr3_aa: CASSPDRGGGYTF
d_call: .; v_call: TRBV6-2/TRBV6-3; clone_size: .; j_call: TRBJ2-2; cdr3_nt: TGTGCCAGCAGTTACTCGTTCGAGCGGCTAAACACCGGGGAGCTGTTTTTT; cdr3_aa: CASSYSFERLNTGELFF
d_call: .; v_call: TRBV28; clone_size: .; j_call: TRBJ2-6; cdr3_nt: TGTGCCAGCAGTTCCCACTCCGTGAGGGCTGGGGCCAACGTCCTGACTTTC; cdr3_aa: CASSSHSVRAGANVLTF
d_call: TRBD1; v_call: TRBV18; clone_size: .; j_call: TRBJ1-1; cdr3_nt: TGTGCCAGCTCACCACGGGAACAGGGGATGAACACTGAAGCTTTCTTT; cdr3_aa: CASSPREQGMNTEAFF
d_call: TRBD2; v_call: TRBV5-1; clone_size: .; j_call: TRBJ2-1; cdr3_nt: TGCGCCAGCAGTCAACCATCGACTAGCGGGGGGGCCAGCGGGAGGTACAATGAGCAGTTCTTC; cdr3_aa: CASSQPSTSGGASGRYNEQFF
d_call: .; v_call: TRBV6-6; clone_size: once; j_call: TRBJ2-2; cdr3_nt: TGTGCCAGCAGTACACAGGGATACGGGGAGCTGTTTTTT; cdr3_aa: CASSTQGYGELFF
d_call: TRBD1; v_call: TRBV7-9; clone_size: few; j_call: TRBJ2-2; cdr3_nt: TGTGCCAGCGTTACAGGGGGCAAATTTAACACCGGGGAGCTGTTTTTT; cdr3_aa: CASVTGGKFNTGELFF
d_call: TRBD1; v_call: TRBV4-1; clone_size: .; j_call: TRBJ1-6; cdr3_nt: TGCGCCAGCAGCCAGAACAGGGGTAGCGCTTCACCCCTCCACTTT; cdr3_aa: CASSQNRGSASPLHF
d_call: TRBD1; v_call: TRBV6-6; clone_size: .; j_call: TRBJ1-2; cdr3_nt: TGTGCCAGCAGTACCGGGGACAGGGGACGTCGGGGTGGCTACACCTTC; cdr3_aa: CASSTGDRGRRGGYTF
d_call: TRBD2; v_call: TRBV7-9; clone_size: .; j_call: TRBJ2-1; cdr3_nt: TGTGCCAGCAGCTTAGCCGGGACTATCAACAATGAGCAGTTCTTC; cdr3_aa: CASSLAGTINNEQFF